This passage covers 28 T cell receptor beta chains from one sample sequenced in a study of T cells in tumors after PD-1 blockade. Some clones are missing from TCRdb's copy, which holds only in-frame ones; the method was immunoSEQ multiplex PCR. Among tens of thousands of clones listed, more than 70% were seen once. The sample here was PBMCs, taken before anti-PD-1 treatment. These receptors were obtained from a human donor with basal cell carcinoma.

The chain joins TRBV30 to TRBJ2-4; 7 bases are shared with TRBD1. Losses at the gene ends were 3 bases for V and 9 bases for J; bases not matched to a gene: 5. The CDR3 consists of 12 residues. Germline values: CDR1 GTSNPN, CDR2 SVGIG (reference sequence). CDR3 sequence reads: CAWRTGTGIQYF. The CDR3 bases are TGTGCCTGGAGGACAGGGACGGGCATTCAGTACTTC.

The chain is built from TRBV28 and TRBJ2-2, with 9 bases lining up with TRBD1. The V segment lost 6 bases and the J segment 5 bases; nucleotides outside the gene matches: 7. Germline V gives CDR1 MDHEN, CDR2 SYDVKM. The CDR3 length is 15 residues. The CDR3: CASRSNRGRTGELFF. The DNA of the CDR3 is TGTGCCAGCAGAAGTAACAGGGGGCGGACCGGGGAGCTGTTTTTT.

V is TRBV6-4 and J is TRBJ2-3; 14 bases agree with TRBD2. CDR3 size: 16 residues. V lost 8 bases to trimming and J lost 6 bases; unmatched junction nucleotides: 10. Germline CDR1 MRHNA, CDR2 SNTAGT. The CDR3 DNA reads as TGTGCCAGCTTTTTTGGACTAGCGGGAGGTACCGATACGCAGTATTTT. Residues: CASFFGLAGGTDTQYF.

This clone was picked up many times. The V call is TRBV7-9, the J call TRBJ2-1, with unresolved D. The germline V gene encodes CDR1 SEHNR and CDR2 FQNEAQ (reference sequence). V dropped 4 bases and J dropped 0 bases, with 16 bases sitting between them. The CDR3 covers 17 residues. CDR3 bases: TGTGCCAGCAGCTCCGACACTTCATTTTACTCCTACAATGAGCAGTTCTTC. Translating gives CASSSDTSFYSYNEQFF.

The rearrangement uses TRBV5-1 and TRBJ2-7, with 7 bases matching TRBD1. The trim removed 1 base at V and 6 bases at J, leaving 1 base unmatched. Germline V CDR1 and CDR2: SGHRS, YFSETQ. This CDR3 is built from 12 residues. The CDR3 nucleotides are TGCGCCAGCAGCTTGACAGGGGTCGAGCAGTACTTC. This translates into CASSLTGVEQYF.

In DNA, the CDR3 is TGCGCCAGCAGCATTGCAATAAGCATCCCTTTTGGACTAGCGGGATCAGAATACGAGCAGTACTTC. Translating it yields CASSIAISIPFGLAGSEYEQYF. The chain couples TRBV4-1 to TRBJ2-7; the match to TRBD2 covers 12 bases. This CDR3 contains 22 residues. The germline V gene has CDR1 MGHRA and CDR2 YSYEKL. V gave up 5 bases and J gave up 4 bases; unmatched junction bases: 27.

The rearrangement joins TRBV19 to TRBJ2-3; 7 bases match TRBD2. Germline V gives CDR1 LNHDA, CDR2 SQIVND (reference sequence). V lost 4 bases and J lost 0; bases outside the gene matches: 4. CDR3 size: 15 residues. The CDR3 nucleotides read TGTGCCAGTAGTAGTCTAGCGGACAGCACAGATACGCAGTATTTT. This gives the protein CASSSLADSTDTQYF.

The chain couples TRBV5-6 to TRBJ2-7; D call uncertain. With 1 base removed from V and 3 bases from J, the gap between germline ends came to 11 bases. Germline CDR1 SGHDT, CDR2 YYEEEE. The CDR3 is 14 amino acids. The CDR3 spells CASSLLMGRYEQYF. The CDR3 DNA reads TGTGCCAGCAGCTTGCTTATGGGCCGCTACGAGCAGTACTTC.

The table lists this clone with many counts. The chain has TRBV7-3 and TRBJ2-3, with a possible D match to TRBD2 (5 bases). From germline, CDR1 is SGHTA and CDR2 FQGTGA. V dropped 0 bases and J dropped 4 bases, with 5 bases sitting between them. The CDR3 spans 13 residues. CDR3 bases: TGTGCCAGCAGCTTAACCGGGGCAGATACGCAGTATTTT. It yields the protein CASSLTGADTQYF.

The chain employs TRBV9 and TRBJ1-3; D unresolved. The CDR3 sequence is 16 residues long. CDR1 and CDR2 (germline): SGDLS, YYNGEE. V was trimmed by 0 bases and J by 0 bases, leaving 10 bases between them. The chain's CDR3 is CASSVGVPISGNTIYF. The CDR3, as DNA: TGTGCCAGCAGCGTAGGAGTGCCAATCTCTGGAAACACCATATATTTT.

This clone was detected once. This chain links TRBV7-2 with TRBJ2-1; perhaps TRBD1 as D (6 bases). Between the trimmed V and J ends, which lost 3 bases and 1 base, there was a span of 16 bases. The CDR3 loop spans 17 amino acids. The V gene's germline CDR1 is SGHTA and CDR2 FQGNSA. Here the CDR3 reads CASSLETGFTSYNEQFF. CDR3 nucleotides: TGTGCCAGCAGCTTGGAAACAGGGTTTACTTCCTACAATGAGCAGTTCTTC.

The rearrangement uses TRBV6-2 or TRBV6-3 and TRBJ2-1, with 7 nucleotides matching TRBD2. Germline trimming cut 2 bases from V and 6 bases from J; bases unmatched to any gene: 1. The CDR3 has 13 residues. Germline assignment: CDR1 MNHEY and CDR2 SVGEGT. CDR3 DNA sequence: TGTGCCAGCAGTTACGGGAGGGGCAATGAGCAGTTCTTC. Amino acids: CASSYGRGNEQFF.

The chain uses TRBV7-2 and TRBJ2-1; D is perhaps TRBD2 (5 bases). Looked up from germline, CDR1 is SGHTA and CDR2 is FQGNSA. The CDR3 covers 17 residues. Trimming took 0 bases from V and 2 from J, leaving 14 bases between them. The CDR3 coding sequence is TGTGCCAGCAGCTTAGCTCTAGCTAGTCTCACCTACAATGAGCAGTTCTTC. Amino acid sequence: CASSLALASLTYNEQFF.

The CDR3 sequence: CASSRGAVREQFF. CDR3 coding DNA: TGTGCCAGCAGCCGCGGAGCCGTAAGAGAGCAGTTCTTC. This chain connects TRBV3-1 (or the pseudogene TRBV3-2) to TRBJ2-1; D gene ambiguous. The V end lost 4 bases, the J end lost 10 bases, and 14 bases lay between the germline ends. The CDR3 runs to 13 residues. The germline V gene has CDR1 LGHDT and CDR2 YNNKEL (reference sequence).

This chain joins TRBV27 and TRBJ2-7; D is uncertain. The CDR3 spans 9 residues. Germline V gene data show CDR1 as MNHEY and CDR2 as SMNVEV (reference sequence). V was clipped by 4 bases and J by 9 bases, with 4 bases between them. The CDR3 sequence: CASSWAQYF. The CDR3 DNA is TGTGCCAGCAGTTGGGCGCAGTACTTC.

The rearrangement uses TRBV27 and TRBJ1-1; D remains unclear. Trimming pared 4 bases from V and 1 base from J, leaving 7 bases between. The germline gives CDR1 MNHEY, CDR2 SMNVEV (reference sequence). The CDR3 covers 13 residues. The CDR3 DNA reads TGTGCCAGCAGTTCAACAGCGAACACTGAAGCTTTCTTT. Amino acids: CASSSTANTEAFF.

The chain has TRBV5-6 and TRBJ2-7; no reliable D call. V was clipped by 2 bases and J by 4 bases, with 7 bases between them. Germline values: CDR1 SGHDT, CDR2 YYEEEE. The CDR3 runs 12 residues. The CDR3 here is CASSFSRYEQYF. CDR3 nucleotides: TGTGCCAGCAGCTTTTCTCGGTACGAGCAGTACTTC.

J is TRBJ2-6 and V is TRBV7-2; D is perhaps TRBD1 (6 bases). The CDR3 loop spans 18 amino acids. Trimming removed 1 base from V and 4 bases from J, with 17 bases in between. CDR1 SGHTA and CDR2 FQGNSA come from the germline V gene. CDR3 loop: CASSLGEGGLAGANVLTF. Written as DNA, the CDR3 is TGTGCCAGCAGCTTAGGGGAAGGGGGTCTCGCCGGGGCCAACGTCCTGACTTTC.

This chain links TRBV6-6 with TRBJ2-3; D unresolved. This CDR3 has 11 residues. Trimming took off 8 bases at V and 5 bases at J, with 8 bases between the two ends. Germline lookup yields CDR1 MNHNY and CDR2 SVGAGI (reference sequence). CDR3 sequence (DNA): TGTGCCAGCGGGCTAGGAGATACGCAGTATTTT. This sequence encodes CASGLGDTQYF.

The rearrangement links TRBV7-9 to TRBJ1-1, with D possibly matching TRBD1 (5 bases). Germline V lookup: CDR1 SEHNR, CDR2 FQNEAQ (reference sequence). CDR3 length: 13 amino acids. Deletions cut 4 bases from V and 3 bases from J, with 9 bases between. This CDR3 reads CASSSGGYTEAFF. The DNA for the CDR3 is TGTGCCAGCAGCTCCGGGGGGTACACTGAAGCTTTCTTT.

V is TRBV19 and J is TRBJ2-3; D is unclear. CDR3 length: 15 residues. The germline V and J ends were trimmed by 3 bases and 0 bases, with 10 bases remaining between them. Germline V gene sequence: CDR1 LNHDA, CDR2 SQIVND (reference sequence). The CDR3 loop is CASSIKTPSTDTQYF. CDR3 DNA sequence: TGTGCCAGTAGTATCAAGACACCTAGCACAGATACGCAGTATTTT.

The V call is TRBV28, the J call TRBJ2-5; no clear D gene. The V end was cut by 5 bases, the J end by 4 bases, with 11 bases between. The CDR3 extends over 13 amino acids. CDR1 MDHEN and CDR2 SYDVKM come from the germline V gene. The CDR3 sequence is CASSGILRETQYF. CDR3 nucleotide sequence: TGTGCCAGCAGTGGAATCCTCAGAGAGACCCAGTACTTC.

The genes are TRBV7-3 and TRBJ1-1; tentative D call: TRBD1 (6 bases). The CDR3 covers 13 residues. Trimming took 2 bases from V and 8 from J, leaving 12 bases between them. Looked up from germline, CDR1 is SGHTA and CDR2 is FQGTGA. CDR3: CASSLGYGTEAFF. CDR3 bases: TGTGCCAGCAGCTTAGGGTACGGGACAGAAGCTTTCTTT. Drawing the rest from reference TRBV7-3 and TRBJ1-1, the complete variable domain is GAGVSQTPSNKVTEKGKYVELRCDPISGHTALYWYRQSLGQGPEFLIYFQGTGAADDSGLPNDRFFAVRPEGSVSTLKIQRTERGDSAVYLCASSLGYGTEAFFGQGTRLTVV.

This clone was counted between two and nine times. V gene TRBV10-2 combines with J gene TRBJ2-3; D uncertain. Trimming shortened V by 2 bases and J by 4 bases, and 13 bases separated the two germline ends. CDR1 and CDR2 from the germline V gene are WSHSY and SAAADI. The CDR3 runs to 15 residues. The CDR3 spells CASSEIPRQPDTQYF. DNA of the CDR3: TGCGCCAGCAGTGAGATCCCGCGGCAACCAGATACGCAGTATTTT.

The gene calls are TRBV19 and TRBJ2-7; possibly TRBD1 for D (5 bases). This CDR3 has 14 residues. The germline gives CDR1 LNHDA, CDR2 SQIVND (reference sequence). The V gene lost 2 bases and the J gene lost 3 bases, with 11 bases spanning the gap. CDR3 in amino acids: CASSIQGTSYEQYF. CDR3 sequence (DNA): TGTGCCAGTAGTATACAGGGAACGAGCTACGAGCAGTACTTC.

This rearrangement joins TRBV24-1 to TRBJ2-7; 10 bases line up with TRBD1. Germline CDR1 KGHDR, CDR2 SFDVKD. With V trimmed by 3 bases and J by 5 bases, 9 bases remained unmatched. The CDR3 is made up of 16 amino acids. The CDR3: CATSDPAGTGEDEQYF. The CDR3 DNA follows: TGTGCCACCAGTGATCCCGCCGGGACAGGGGAAGACGAGCAGTACTTC.

The chain has TRBV28 and TRBJ1-3; D is undetermined. The V gene lost 2 bases and the J gene lost 4 bases, with 6 bases spanning the gap. This CDR3 region has 13 residues. The germline V gene has CDR1 MDHEN and CDR2 SYDVKM. CDR3 sequence (DNA): TGTGCCAGCAGTTTAGGGCCGGGAAACACCATATATTTT. It encodes CASSLGPGNTIYF.

The chain links TRBV2 to TRBJ2-3; D gene uncertain. Looked up from germline, CDR1 is SNHLY and CDR2 is FYNNEI. The CDR3 has 15 amino acids. V gave up 4 bases and J gave up 1 base, with 12 bases separating them. The CDR3 bases are TGTGCCAGCAGTGTGGGGATTCGGGGCACAGATACGCAGTATTTT. Translation: CASSVGIRGTDTQYF.